This T cell receptor beta chain was retrieved from a study of cytomegalovirus exposure and HLA in healthy donors. Study conclusions and caveats: A later analysis found that most CMV-associated TCR beta chains appeared HLA-restricted.

PCR used 60 Vbeta primers and 13 Jbeta primers. The table came from immunoSEQ multiplex PCR; TCRdb's copy has only in-frame clones and leaves some out. The data contain tens of thousands of clones, more than 60% of them seen just once; the ten biggest clones take up roughly 2%. V lost 0 bases and J lost 4, with 12 bases in between. Germline V gene data show CDR1 as MNHEY and CDR2 as SVGAGI. The CDR3 is 15 residues long. As concerns this clone: Its cognate antigen is unknown.

Sequencing was performed on PBMCs. V is TRBV6-5 and J is TRBJ1-2; the D gene is possibly TRBD1 (5 bases). The TCR sequence derives from a man aged 35 to 55 in good health and CMV-seronegative. In DNA, the CDR3 is TGTGCCAGCAGTTACTCCAGGGAGGTGTCCTATGGCTACACCTTC. It is translated as CASSYSREVSYGYTF.